This T cell receptor beta chain stems from a study of T-cell memory formation after mild COVID-19. Points on this clonotype: Its target is unknown.

Study results and limitations: Mainly CM and EM harbored the contracting CD4+ clones; mainly EMRA harbored the CD8+ ones.

Each CDR3 protein gets one entry after TCRdb re-called the 5' RACE reads with MiXCR. Of approximately 200,000 distinct CDR3 sequences in the sample, around 15% were seen once. Material for sequencing was PBMCs or a T cell subset sorted from them (not recorded which). The TCR sequence derives from an adult woman who had mild COVID-19 (a few samples of this study predate the infection). Cell type and time point are not known.

CDR3 loop: CASSSDRKNNQPQHF. The DNA of the CDR3 is TGTGCCAGCAGTTCGGACAGGAAAAACAATCAGCCCCAGCATTTT. The rearrangement links TRBV6-5 to TRBJ1-5; 7 positions match TRBD1. J was trimmed by 3 bases and V by 4 bases; bases with no gene match: 6. Germline loops: CDR1 MNHEY, CDR2 SVGAGI. The CDR3 spans 15 residues.